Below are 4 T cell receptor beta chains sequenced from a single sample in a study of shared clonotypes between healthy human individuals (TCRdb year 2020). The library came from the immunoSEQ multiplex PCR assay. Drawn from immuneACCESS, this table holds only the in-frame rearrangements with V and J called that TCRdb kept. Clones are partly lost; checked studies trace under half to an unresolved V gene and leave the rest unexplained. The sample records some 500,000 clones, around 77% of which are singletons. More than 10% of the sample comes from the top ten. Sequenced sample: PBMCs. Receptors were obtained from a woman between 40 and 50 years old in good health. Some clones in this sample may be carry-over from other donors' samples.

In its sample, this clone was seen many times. CDR3 region: CAWSAWGRNTEAFF. CDR3 nucleotide sequence: TGTGCCTGGAGTGCTTGGGGAAGGAACACTGAAGCTTTCTTT. The chain carries TRBV30 and TRBJ1-1, with no clear D. The V and J ends lost 1 base and 1 base respectively, with 10 bases between them. This CDR3 has 14 amino acids. Per the germline V gene, CDR1 is GTSNPN and CDR2 is SVGIG (reference sequence). Full variable domain (rest looked up from reference TRBV30 and TRBJ1-1): SQTIHQWPATLVQPVGSPLSLECTVEGTSNPNLYWYRQAAGRGLQLLFYSVGIGQISSEVPQNLSASRPQDRQFILSSKKLLLSDSGFYLCAWSAWGRNTEAFFGQGTRLTVV.

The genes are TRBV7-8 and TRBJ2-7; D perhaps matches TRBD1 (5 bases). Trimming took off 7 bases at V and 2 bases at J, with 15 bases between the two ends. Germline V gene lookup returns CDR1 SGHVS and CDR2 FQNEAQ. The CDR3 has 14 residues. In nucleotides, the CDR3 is TGTGCCAGCACCAGATGGCAGGGCCCCTACGAGCAGTACTTC. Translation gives CASTRWQGPYEQYF.

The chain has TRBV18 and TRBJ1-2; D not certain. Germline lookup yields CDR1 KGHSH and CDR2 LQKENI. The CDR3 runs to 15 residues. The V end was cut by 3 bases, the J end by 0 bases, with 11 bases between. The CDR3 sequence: CASSPGPTTNYGYTF. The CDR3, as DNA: TGTGCCAGCTCACCTGGACCAACCACTAACTATGGCTACACCTTC.

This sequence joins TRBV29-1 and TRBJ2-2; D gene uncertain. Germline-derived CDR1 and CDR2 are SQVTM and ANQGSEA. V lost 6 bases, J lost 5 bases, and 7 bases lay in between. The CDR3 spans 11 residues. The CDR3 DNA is TGCAGCGTGGGATGGACCGGGGAGCTGTTTTTT. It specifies CSVGWTGELFF.